This is a list of T cell receptor beta chains from one sample in a study of shared clonotypes between healthy human individuals. Using immunoSEQ multiplex PCR, the repertoire was profiled, and TCRdb retains in-frame clones only, with some absent. The sample includes 450,000 to 500,000 clones, 65% to 85% seen only once; the top ten take roughly an eighth. The sequencing sample was made of PBMCs. These receptors were obtained from a woman between 40 and 50 years old in good health. Some clones in this sample may be carry-over from other donors' samples. Each CDR3 is given with its conserved first and last residue. D genes are given only for firm matches. Not all rows give a size; the values are once, few, many and, for expanded clones, a class.

V,J,D,size,DNA,CDR3
TRBV28,TRBJ1-1,NA,NA,TGTGCCAGCAGTTTACGACAGTACACTGAAGCTTTCTTT,CASSLRQYTEAFF
TRBV6-5,TRBJ1-1,NA,few,TGTGCCAGCAGTTACTCGATACTTACGAACACTGAAGCTTTCTTT,CASSYSILTNTEAFF
TRBV7-9,TRBJ1-1,TRBD1,once,TGTGCCAGCAGCGGAACAGGGGTGACTGAAGCTTTCTTT,CASSGTGVTEAFF
TRBV4-3,TRBJ1-2,NA,once,TGCGCCAGCAGCCAATGTCTAACAGATACTAACTACGGCTACACCTTC,CASSQCLTDTNYGYTF
TRBV27,TRBJ2-1,TRBD1,NA,TGTGCCAGCACCGCGGACAGGGGAGGATACAATGAGCAGTTCTTC,CASTADRGGYNEQFF
TRBV1,TRBJ2-3,NA,NA,TGCATCCAGCATGCGCAGTATTTT,CIQHAQYF
TRBV6-5,TRBJ2-5,NA,NA,TGTGCCAGCAGACCGGACACAGAGACGACCCAGTACTTC,CASRPDTETTQYF
TRBV27,TRBJ2-7,NA,NA,TGTGCCAGCAGTTCAGTGATACAGAGCTACGAGCAGTACTTC,CASSSVIQSYEQYF
TRBV6-1,TRBJ2-1,NA,NA,TGTGCCAGCCACAGGGCGTCCAGCTCCTACAATGAGCAGTTCTTC,CASHRASSSYNEQFF
TRBV27,TRBJ1-2,NA,NA,TGTGCCAGCAGTCCCGGATTCAGCTATGGCTACACCTTC,CASSPGFSYGYTF
TRBV11-3,TRBJ2-3,TRBD2,NA,TGTGCCAGCAGCCCCGGACTAGCGGGAGTACCGGATACGCAGTATTTT,CASSPGLAGVPDTQYF